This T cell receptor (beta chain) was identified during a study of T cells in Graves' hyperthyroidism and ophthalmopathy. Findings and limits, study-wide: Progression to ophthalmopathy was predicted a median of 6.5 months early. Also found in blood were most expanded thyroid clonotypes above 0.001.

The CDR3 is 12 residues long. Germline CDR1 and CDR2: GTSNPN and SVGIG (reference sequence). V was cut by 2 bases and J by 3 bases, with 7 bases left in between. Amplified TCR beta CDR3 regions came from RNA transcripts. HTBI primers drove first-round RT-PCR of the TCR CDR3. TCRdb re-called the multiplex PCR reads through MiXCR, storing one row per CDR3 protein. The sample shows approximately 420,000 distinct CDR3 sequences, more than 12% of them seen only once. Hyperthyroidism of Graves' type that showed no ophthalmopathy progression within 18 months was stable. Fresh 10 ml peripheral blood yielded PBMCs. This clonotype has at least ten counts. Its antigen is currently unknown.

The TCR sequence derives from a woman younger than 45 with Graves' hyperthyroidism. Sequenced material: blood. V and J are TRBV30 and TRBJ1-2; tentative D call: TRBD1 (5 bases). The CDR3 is CAWSIGDYGYTF. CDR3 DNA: TGTGCCTGGAGTATAGGGGACTATGGCTACACCTTC.